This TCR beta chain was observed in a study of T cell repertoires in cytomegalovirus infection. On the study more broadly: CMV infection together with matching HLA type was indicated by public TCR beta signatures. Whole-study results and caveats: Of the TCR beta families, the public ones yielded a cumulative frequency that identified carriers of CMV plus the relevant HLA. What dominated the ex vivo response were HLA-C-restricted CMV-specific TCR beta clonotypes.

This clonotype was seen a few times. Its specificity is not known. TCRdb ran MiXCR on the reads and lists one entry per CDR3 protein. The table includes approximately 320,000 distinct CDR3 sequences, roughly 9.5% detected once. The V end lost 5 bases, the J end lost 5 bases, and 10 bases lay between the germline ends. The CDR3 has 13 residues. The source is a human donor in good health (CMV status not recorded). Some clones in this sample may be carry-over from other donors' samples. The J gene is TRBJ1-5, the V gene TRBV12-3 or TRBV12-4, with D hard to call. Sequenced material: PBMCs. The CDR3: CASSRDGHQPQHF. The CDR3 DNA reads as TGTGCCAGCAGTCGTGACGGGCATCAGCCCCAGCATTTT.